The next 7 T cell receptor beta chains were all read from a single sample in a study of Graves' ophthalmopathy and Graves' hyperthyroidism. Transcripts of RNA were the source for amplifying TCR beta CDR3 regions. An opening RT-PCR round employed HTBI primers and preceded a second-round multiplex PCR. TCRdb re-analysed the multiplex PCR reads in MiXCR, keeping a single row per CDR3 protein. This table has 210,000 or so distinct CDR3 sequences, 25% to 35% appearing once. The specimen sequenced was peripheral blood. The source is a man over 45 with Graves' ophthalmopathy.

This clonotype came up many times. One junction end disagrees with the germline gene, perhaps due to a read error. This chain links TRBV20-1 with TRBJ2-7, with 9 bases that match TRBD2. Germline CDR1 and CDR2: DFQATT and SNEGSKA (reference sequence). This CDR3 is 15 amino acids long. DNA of the CDR3: TGCAGCGCTAGAGATCGAGGTAGCGGGAGCTACGAGCAGTACTTC. Protein product: CSARDRGSGSYEQYF.

This clonotype was seen many times. The chain couples TRBV5-1 to TRBJ2-2; a possible D gene is TRBD2 (5 bases). CDR1 is SGHRS, CDR2 YFSETQ, per germline. This CDR3 region has 16 residues. Between the trimmed V and J ends, which lost 0 bases and 0 bases, there was a span of 9 bases. The CDR3 nucleotides read TGCGCCAGCAGCTTGGTGAGCGGATCGAACACCGGGGAGCTGTTTTTT. Protein sequence: CASSLVSGSNTGELFF.

This clonotype was seen repeatedly, ten times or more. The chain uses TRBV15 and TRBJ2-5, with 13 positions matching TRBD2. Germline assignment: CDR1 LNHNV and CDR2 YYDKDF (reference sequence). The trim removed 1 base at V and 6 bases at J, leaving 5 bases unmatched. The length of the CDR3 is 16 residues. Written as DNA, the CDR3 is TGTGCCACCAGCAGAGGACTAGCGGGAGGTGGCAAGACCCAGTACTTC. Its protein product is CATSRGLAGGGKTQYF.

This clonotype was recorded many times. The chain carries TRBV28 and TRBJ2-5; a weak D match, TRBD1 (6 bases). V gave up 2 bases and J gave up 3 bases, with 10 bases separating them. The V gene's germline CDR1 is MDHEN and CDR2 SYDVKM. CDR3 length: 14 amino acids. The CDR3 DNA reads TGTGCCAGCAGTTTAATGGACAGCAAAGAGACCCAGTACTTC. Encoded protein: CASSLMDSKETQYF.

Many counts were recorded for this clonotype. J is TRBJ2-6 and V is TRBV7-2, with 10 positions matching TRBD2. This CDR3 comprises 19 residues. Germline values: CDR1 SGHTA, CDR2 FQGNSA. J was trimmed by 0 bases and V by 3 bases; bases with no gene match: 8. The CDR3 loop reads CASSFPIAGGLSGANVLTF. For the CDR3, the DNA is TGTGCCAGCAGCTTTCCCATAGCGGGAGGACTCTCTGGGGCCAACGTCCTGACTTTC.

In this sample, this clonotype turned up many times. This chain joins TRBV2 and TRBJ2-7; D call uncertain. This CDR3 contains 13 residues. Germline CDR1 reads SNHLY; CDR2 reads FYNNEI. Trimming removed 4 bases at V and 5 bases at J, with 12 bases between. The CDR3 is CASSGVGRDEQYF. The CDR3 DNA reads TGTGCCAGCAGTGGTGTTGGACGCGACGAGCAGTACTTC. The complete variable domain, with remaining parts taken from reference TRBV2 and TRBJ2-7, reads EPEVTQTPSHQVTQMGQEVILRCVPISNHLYFYWYRQILGQKVEFLVSFYNNEISEKSEIFDDQFSVERPDGSNFTLKIRSTKLEDSAMYFCASSGVGRDEQYFGPGTRLTVT.

This chain joins TRBV20-1 and TRBJ2-7, with TRBD1 identical over 8 bases. CDR3 length: 15 residues. Germline CDR1 and CDR2: DFQATT and SNEGSKA (reference sequence). Trimming at V came to 4 bases and at J to 2 bases, leaving 10 bases not matched to a gene. DNA for the CDR3: TGCAGTGCTAAGGGCGGGACAGGAGTGCCCTACGAGCAGTACTTC. This translates into CSAKGGTGVPYEQYF.